These 28 T cell receptor beta chains came from one sample sequenced in a study of blood T cell repertoires in COVID-19. Method: immunoSEQ multiplex PCR; TCRdb's copy keeps in-frame clones and lacks some. The profile shows 200,000 to 250,000 clones, roughly 85% of them singletons. The sequenced material came from peripheral blood. These receptors all come from a man aged 30 to 39 who had recovered from COVID-19.

The chain carries TRBV10-3 and TRBJ1-4, with TRBD1 identical over 9 bases. V trimming: 6 bases; J trimming: 4 bases; junction bases outside the gene matches: 6. The CDR3 extends over 15 amino acids. Germline CDR1 reads ENHRY; CDR2 reads SYGVKD. The CDR3 bases are TGTGCCATCAGATCCTCGGACAGGGGTAATGAAAAACTGTTTTTT. It encodes CAIRSSDRGNEKLFF.

This chain connects TRBV19 to TRBJ2-1; 11 bases fit TRBD2. The CDR3 runs to 18 residues. The V segment lost 5 bases and the J segment 4 bases; nucleotides outside the gene matches: 13. Germline lookup yields CDR1 LNHDA and CDR2 SQIVND (reference sequence). CDR3 sequence (DNA): TGTGCCAGTAGTGCCCGACCGGGACTAGCGGAGGGGTACAATGAGCAGTTCTTC. Amino acids: CASSARPGLAEGYNEQFF.

CDR3 sequence (DNA): TGTGCCAGCAGCAGCGACAGGGAGTCGCTGGAGGAGACCCAGTACTTC. Its protein product is CASSSDRESLEETQYF. The J gene is TRBJ2-5, the V gene TRBV7-8; 7 nucleotides match TRBD1. V was clipped by 5 bases and J by 5 bases; unmatched bases: 14. Looked up from germline, CDR1 is SGHVS and CDR2 is FQNEAQ. The CDR3 extends over 16 amino acids. The full variable domain, rest sourced from reference TRBV7-8 and TRBJ2-5, is GAGVSQSPRYKVAKRGQDVALRCDPISGHVSLFWYQQALGQGPEFLTYFQNEAQLDKSGLPSDRFFAERPEGSVSTLKIQRTQQEDSAVYLCASSSDRESLEETQYFGPGTRLLVL.

There are a few counts of this clone. This CDR3 is CASSQDRGRASNQPQHF. The CDR3 nucleotides are TGTGCCAGCAGCCAAGATAGAGGGAGGGCTAGCAATCAGCCCCAGCATTTT. The chain joins TRBV4-2 to TRBJ1-5; D not resolved. The CDR3 spans 17 residues. V was clipped by 0 bases and J by 0 bases, with 12 bases between them. Germline V lookup: CDR1 LGHNA, CDR2 YNFKEQ.

CDR3 coding DNA: TGTGCCAGCAGAAACAGGGATAGGGAAAAACTGTTTTTT. It yields the protein CASRNRDREKLFF. The V call is TRBV2, the J call TRBJ1-4, with D perhaps TRBD1 (6 bases). V shed 6 bases and J shed 8 bases, with 13 bases lying between them. The germline V gene has CDR1 SNHLY and CDR2 FYNNEI. CDR3 length: 13 amino acids.

The table lists this clone with a count of one. The chain is built from TRBV19 and TRBJ2-5; maybe TRBD2 (5 bases). CDR3 length: 12 residues. Germline V CDR1 and CDR2: LNHDA, SQIVND (reference sequence). Trimming shortened V by 5 bases and J by 7 bases, and 11 bases separated the two germline ends. This CDR3 reads CASSPMAGTQYF. The CDR3 bases are TGTGCCAGTAGTCCCATGGCGGGGACCCAGTACTTC. Variable domain in full (rest from reference TRBV19 and TRBJ2-5): DGGITQSPKYLFRKEGQNVTLSCEQNLNHDAMYWYRQDPGQGLRLIYYSQIVNDFQKGDIAEGYSVSREKKESFPLTVTSAQKNPTAFYLCASSPMAGTQYFGPGTRLLVL.

The rearrangement uses TRBV24-1 and TRBJ2-7; TRBD1 is a possible D gene (8 bases). The CDR3 is made up of 14 amino acids. V lost 7 bases, J lost 0 bases, and 12 bases lay in between. Germline CDR1 KGHDR, CDR2 SFDVKD. The CDR3 loop is CATRQGGSSYEQYF. CDR3 nucleotide sequence: TGTGCCACCAGACAGGGGGGGAGCTCCTACGAGCAGTACTTC.

Only one count was recorded for this clone. The V and J genes are TRBV6-5 and TRBJ1-4; D is possibly TRBD1 (5 bases). CDR3 size: 16 residues. Per germline, CDR1 MNHEY and CDR2 SVGAGI. V lost 2 bases and J lost 3, with 13 bases in between. CDR3 sequence reads: CASSYRVQGSNEKLFF. CDR3 DNA sequence: TGTGCCAGCAGTTACAGGGTTCAGGGTTCTAATGAAAAACTGTTTTTT.

DNA for the CDR3: TGTGCCAGTAGCCATGGGGGGGAACAAGAGACCCAGTACTTC. Protein product: CASSHGGEQETQYF. The V gene is TRBV19, the J gene TRBJ2-5, with TRBD2 matching over 7 bases. V lost 6 bases, J lost 2 bases, and 6 bases stayed unmatched. This CDR3 region has 14 residues. The germline gives CDR1 LNHDA, CDR2 SQIVND (reference sequence).

This rearrangement joins TRBV10-3 to TRBJ2-3, with 7 bases identical to TRBD2. The CDR3 extends over 15 amino acids. Losses at the gene ends were 9 bases for V and 0 bases for J; bases not matched to a gene: 9. Per germline, CDR1 ENHRY and CDR2 SYGVKD. The CDR3 spells CAMAISGLSTDTQYF. The DNA of the CDR3 is TGTGCCATGGCGATTAGCGGGCTGAGCACAGATACGCAGTATTTT.

This sequence joins TRBV19 and TRBJ1-1, with D hard to call. The germline CDR1 and CDR2 sequences are LNHDA and SQIVND (reference sequence). This CDR3 comprises 15 residues. Trimming removed 8 bases from V and 5 bases from J, with 21 bases in between. CDR3 nucleotide sequence: TGTGCCAGTTTAGTAAGGTCAGAAGTCGGGACTGAAGCTTTCTTT. Residues: CASLVRSEVGTEAFF.

The chain links TRBV7-9 to TRBJ2-3; 13 bases match TRBD2. CDR1 and CDR2 from the germline V gene are SEHNR and FQNEAQ (reference sequence). The CDR3 totals 17 residues. V dropped 1 base and J dropped 4; count of bases not matched to a gene: 5. This CDR3 reads CASSLGWTSGGSDTQYF. The CDR3 coding sequence is TGTGCCAGCAGCTTAGGCTGGACTAGCGGGGGATCAGATACGCAGTATTTT.

The chain recombines TRBV9 with TRBJ1-1; a weak D match, TRBD1 (6 bases). Germline CDR1 reads SGDLS; CDR2 reads YYNGEE. Trimming pared 4 bases from V and 3 bases from J, leaving 19 bases between. The CDR3 is made up of 16 amino acids. The CDR3 here is CASSPRGTLSDTEAFF. The CDR3 DNA sequence: TGTGCCAGCAGCCCTAGGGGGACATTGTCGGACACTGAAGCTTTCTTT.

The chain has TRBV7-6 and TRBJ1-3; D is undetermined. Trimming cost V 1 base and J 3 bases, with 13 bases left between them. The length of the CDR3 is 16 residues. CDR1 and CDR2 from the germline V gene are SGHVS and FNYEAQ. CDR3 sequence (DNA): TGTGCCAGCAGCTTAGGAGCAGACGGCGGTGGAAACACCATATATTTT. Its protein product is CASSLGADGGGNTIYF.

The chain carries TRBV23-1 and TRBJ1-2; the D gene is possibly TRBD1 (5 bases). TRBV23-1 is labeled an ORF, and its function is uncertain. The CDR3 is 14 residues long. Trimming took off 4 bases at V and 5 bases at J, with 14 bases between the two ends. CDR3 in amino acids: CASSLLGGKYGYTF. The CDR3 region has the DNA TGCGCCAGCAGTCTTCTCGGGGGTAAATATGGCTACACCTTC.

The gene calls are TRBV7-8 and TRBJ1-5; D is uncertain. Trimming removed 5 bases at V and 5 bases at J, with 16 bases between. The CDR3 has 15 amino acids. Germline V gives CDR1 SGHVS, CDR2 FQNEAQ. The CDR3 DNA reads as TGTGCCAGCAGCCAAGAATGGCGGGGATATCAGCCCCAGCATTTT. This codes for CASSQEWRGYQPQHF.

The rearrangement uses TRBV5-1 and TRBJ1-1; D remains ambiguous. CDR3 length: 12 amino acids. V shed 1 base and J shed 7 bases, with 8 bases lying between them. CDR1 SGHRS and CDR2 YFSETQ come from the germline V gene. CDR3 region: CASSLYAGEAFF. DNA for the CDR3: TGCGCCAGCAGCTTGTACGCCGGTGAAGCTTTCTTT.

This clone occurred once. The chain joins TRBV4-1 to TRBJ2-6, with a weak D call TRBD1 (6 bases). This CDR3 is built from 21 residues. Germline V lookup: CDR1 MGHRA, CDR2 YSYEKL. Between the trimmed V and J ends, which lost 2 bases and 0 bases, there was a span of 23 bases. DNA of the CDR3: TGCGCCAGCAGCCAAAGCGTTTCACCGGGACATCCGAACTCTGGGGCCAACGTCCTGACTTTC. Its translation: CASSQSVSPGHPNSGANVLTF.

The V and J genes are TRBV12-3 or TRBV12-4 and TRBJ1-2; the D gene is possibly TRBD1 (5 bases). This CDR3 region has 13 residues. V lost 5 bases to trimming and J lost 4 bases, with 11 bases between them. CDR3 residues: CASSSRVGYGYTF. The CDR3 DNA is TGTGCCAGCAGTAGCAGGGTTGGCTATGGCTACACCTTC.

The chain employs TRBV25-1 and TRBJ1-1; D unresolved. Germline CDR1 reads MGHDK; CDR2 reads SYGVNS. The germline V and J ends were trimmed by 0 bases and 1 base, with 12 bases remaining between them. The CDR3 sequence is 16 residues long. CDR3 sequence reads: CASSEYGGLGNTEAFF. The DNA of the CDR3 is TGTGCCAGCAGTGAATACGGAGGGTTAGGGAACACTGAAGCTTTCTTT.

The rearrangement joins TRBV5-6 to TRBJ2-1, with a tentative D call TRBD1 (6 bases). In germline, CDR1 is SGHDT, CDR2 YYEEEE. Trimming took 4 bases from V and 1 from J, leaving 15 bases between them. This CDR3 comprises 16 residues. CDR3 amino acids: CASSTQGFGSYNEQFF. Here the CDR3 DNA reads TGTGCCAGCAGCACTCAGGGGTTTGGGTCCTACAATGAGCAGTTCTTC.

The chain joins TRBV2 to TRBJ1-2; D may be TRBD1 (6 bases). This CDR3 spans 12 amino acids. Germline V CDR1 and CDR2: SNHLY, FYNNEI. Trimming shortened V by 9 bases and J by 4 bases, and 12 bases separated the two germline ends. CDR3 coding DNA: TGTGCCAGTAGGGGGGGGTCCTATGGCTACACCTTC. Residues: CASRGGSYGYTF.

The rearrangement links TRBV5-4 to TRBJ1-6; no clear D. The V gene lost 3 bases and the J gene lost 8 bases, with 9 bases spanning the gap. Germline-derived CDR1 and CDR2 are SGHNT and YYREEE (reference sequence). This CDR3 region has 13 residues. In nucleotides, the CDR3 is TGTGCCAGCAGCTACCCAGATGATTCACCCCTCCACTTT. Amino acids: CASSYPDDSPLHF.

V gene TRBV6-5 combines with J gene TRBJ1-2, with D possibly being TRBD1 (5 bases). CDR3 length equals 13 residues. In germline, CDR1 is MNHEY, CDR2 SVGAGI. The V end was cut by 6 bases, the J end by 6 bases, with 14 bases between. This CDR3 is CASRLQGVNGYTF. In DNA form, the CDR3 reads TGTGCCAGCAGACTCCAGGGCGTCAATGGCTACACCTTC.

The rearrangement uses TRBV4-2 and TRBJ2-3; 9 bases agree with TRBD2. This CDR3 comprises 17 residues. CDR1 LGHNA and CDR2 YNFKEQ come from the germline V gene. V trimming: 2 bases; J trimming: 1 base; junction bases outside the gene matches: 7. CDR3 nucleotides: TGTGCCAGCAGCCAAAGGGCGGGGGGGCCCGGCACAGATACGCAGTATTTT. Encoded protein: CASSQRAGGPGTDTQYF.

The chain employs TRBV24-1 and TRBJ2-2, with 8 bases aligning to TRBD2. Losses at the gene ends were 3 bases for V and 1 base for J; bases not matched to a gene: 0. The CDR3 is 15 residues long. Germline CDR1 is KGHDR and CDR2 is SFDVKD. CDR3 residues: CATSDRGGNTGELFF. In DNA, the CDR3 is TGTGCCACCAGTGATCGGGGGGGGAACACCGGGGAGCTGTTTTTT.

The chain couples TRBV5-6 to TRBJ2-7, with D possibly TRBD2 on 5 matching bases. In germline, CDR1 is SGHDT, CDR2 YYEEEE. The V end was cut by 0 bases, the J end by 7 bases, with 14 bases between. This CDR3 is 14 amino acids long. DNA of the CDR3: TGTGCCAGCAGCTTGGCCGGGATGCCTGGGGAGCAGTACTTC. This encodes CASSLAGMPGEQYF.

The J gene is TRBJ2-2, the V gene TRBV10-3; TRBD1 matches 7 bases. V lost 6 bases and J lost 2; bases outside the gene matches: 3. The CDR3 has 14 amino acids. CDR1 ENHRY and CDR2 SYGVKD come from the germline V gene. The CDR3 bases are TGTGCCATCAGCGGGACAGAAAACACCGGGGAGCTGTTTTTT. Its translation: CAISGTENTGELFF.